One and the same sample provided the 21 T cell receptor beta chains below, sequenced in a study of shared clonotypes between healthy human individuals. Profiled with immunoSEQ multiplex PCR; TCRdb holds only in-frame clones, not every one. The sample has some 1 million clones; around 76% are singletons. The sequenced sample was memory CD4+ T cells sorted from blood. As for subset: CD45RA-negative fraction. Receptor source: a man younger than 35 in good health.

This clone has just a few counts. The rearrangement links TRBV7-2 to TRBJ1-5; unclear D gene. Trimming took 1 base from V and 5 from J, leaving 12 bases between them. The CDR3 is made up of 15 amino acids. In germline, CDR1 is SGHTA, CDR2 FQGNSA. CDR3 DNA: TGTGCCAGCAGCTTAGATCCGGGGAGGGATCAGCCCCAGCATTTT. Protein product: CASSLDPGRDQPQHF.

V gene TRBV7-2 combines with J gene TRBJ1-2; the match to TRBD1 covers 7 bases. This CDR3 has 14 amino acids. The J segment lost 6 bases and the V segment lost 6 bases, leaving 10 bases of the junction unmatched. Germline V lookup: CDR1 SGHTA, CDR2 FQGNSA. The CDR3 nucleotides are TGTGCCAGCAGTCCACGACAGGGTCGAGATGGCTACACCTTC. Protein product: CASSPRQGRDGYTF.

The J gene is TRBJ1-2, the V gene TRBV5-6, with D perhaps matching TRBD1 (5 bases). Germline lookup yields CDR1 SGHDT and CDR2 YYEEEE. This CDR3 has 14 residues. With 5 bases removed from V and 7 bases from J, the gap between germline ends came to 18 bases. CDR3 sequence: CASSRRQGYSGYTF. DNA of the CDR3: TGTGCCAGCAGTCGACGTCAGGGTTACTCTGGCTACACCTTC.

This clone occurred once. V and J are TRBV19 and TRBJ2-2; possibly TRBD2 for D (6 bases). Germline loops: CDR1 LNHDA, CDR2 SQIVND (reference sequence). There are 16 residues in the CDR3. The V gene lost 4 bases and the J gene lost 3 bases, with 15 bases spanning the gap. The CDR3 protein is CASSTQGLSYTGELFF. CDR3 in DNA: TGTGCCAGTAGTACCCAGGGACTTTCATACACCGGGGAGCTGTTTTTT. Complete variable domain (other parts from reference TRBV19 and TRBJ2-2): DGGITQSPKYLFRKEGQNVTLSCEQNLNHDAMYWYRQDPGQGLRLIYYSQIVNDFQKGDIAEGYSVSREKKESFPLTVTSAQKNPTAFYLCASSTQGLSYTGELFFGEGSRLTVL.

The J gene is TRBJ2-2, the V gene TRBV5-5, with a weak D call TRBD2 (5 bases). Germline lookup yields CDR1 SGHKS and CDR2 YYEKEE (reference sequence). The CDR3 totals 14 residues. The germline V and J ends were trimmed by 0 bases and 7 bases, with 10 bases remaining between them. CDR3 bases: TGTGCCAGCAGCTTGGACGGAGGCCGCGGGGAGCTGTTTTTT. Translating gives CASSLDGGRGELFF.

The genes are TRBV10-2 and TRBJ1-6, with 9 bases matching TRBD1. CDR3 length equals 14 residues. The germline CDR1 and CDR2 sequences are WSHSY and SAAADI. Trimming cost V 4 bases and J 9 bases; bases outside gene matches: 4. The CDR3 DNA reads TGCGCCAGCAGTGTACCGGGACAGGGTTCACCCCTCCACTTT. It specifies CASSVPGQGSPLHF.

J is TRBJ1-1 and V is TRBV27; no clear D gene. This CDR3 region has 11 residues. CDR1 is MNHEY and CDR2 is SMNVEV in the germline V gene (reference sequence). In DNA form, the CDR3 reads TGTGTAACGCGGGGTTACGCTGAAGCTTTCTTT. Its protein is CVTRGYAEAFF.

The chain carries TRBV6-5 and TRBJ2-1; a possible D gene is TRBD1 (7 bases). The CDR3 runs 14 residues. CDR1 is MNHEY, CDR2 SVGAGI, per germline. Trimming took 5 bases from V and 9 from J, leaving 17 bases between them. The CDR3 reads CASSLGPGGTEQFF. The CDR3 bases are TGTGCCAGCAGTCTAGGCCCAGGGGGGACTGAGCAGTTCTTC.

The chain couples TRBV7-2 to TRBJ2-5; no reliable D call. This CDR3 region has 14 residues. Trimming removed 5 bases from V and 4 bases from J, with 14 bases in between. Germline V gives CDR1 SGHTA, CDR2 FQGNSA. This CDR3 reads CASSPNVVGETQYF. CDR3 coding DNA: TGTGCCAGCAGCCCTAATGTGGTGGGAGAGACCCAGTACTTC.

This clone was found a few times. This CDR3 is also generated by other DNA sequences in the sample. This chain connects TRBV6-5 to TRBJ1-6; D ambiguous. Per germline, CDR1 MNHEY and CDR2 SVGAGI. The ends were cut back, 0 bases at V and 0 bases at J, with 6 bases in the middle. This CDR3 spans 16 amino acids. As DNA, the CDR3 is TGTGCCAGCAGTTACTCCTCGAGCTCCTATAATTCACCCCTCCACTTT. Translating gives CASSYSSSSYNSPLHF.

The CDR3 nucleotides read TGTGCCAGCAGCCCCCGAAGGGCAGATACGCAGTATTTT. Translated: CASSPRRADTQYF. The rearrangement uses TRBV7-2 and TRBJ2-3; D gene unclear. Trimming took 5 bases from V and 4 from J, leaving 10 bases between them. Germline CDR1 is SGHTA and CDR2 is FQGNSA. The CDR3 contains 13 residues.

The V and J genes are TRBV4-3 and TRBJ2-2; 7 positions match TRBD1. CDR1 is LGHNA, CDR2 YSLEER, per germline. CDR3 length: 14 amino acids. The V gene end was trimmed by 4 bases and the J gene end by 5 bases; junction bases not matched to a gene: 4. The CDR3 loop reads CASSRDSLTGELFF. In nucleotides, the CDR3 is TGCGCCAGCAGCCGGGACAGCTTAACCGGGGAGCTGTTTTTT.

The chain recombines TRBV19 with TRBJ1-5; tentatively, D is TRBD1 (5 bases). V lost 7 bases and J lost 1, with 11 bases in between. Per the germline V gene, CDR1 is LNHDA and CDR2 is SQIVND (reference sequence). This CDR3 has 14 residues. The CDR3 reads CASTPGASNQPQHF. Written as DNA, the CDR3 is TGTGCCAGTACCCCCGGGGCGAGCAATCAGCCCCAGCATTTT.

The chain uses TRBV7-9 and TRBJ2-1; possible D gene TRBD1, 6 bases. V shed 0 bases and J shed 9 bases, with 12 bases lying between them. From germline, CDR1 is SEHNR and CDR2 FQNEAQ (reference sequence). The CDR3 sequence is 14 residues long. Here the CDR3 DNA reads TGTGCCAGCAGCTTAGCTTCTCCCAGGGGTGAGCAGTTCTTC. Translation gives CASSLASPRGEQFF. Full variable domain (rest looked up from reference TRBV7-9 and TRBJ2-1): DTGVSQNPRHKITKRGQNVTFRCDPISEHNRLYWYRQTLGQGPEFLTYFQNEAQLEKSRLLSDRFSAERPKGSFSTLEIQRTEQGDSAMYLCASSLASPRGEQFFGPGTRLTVL.

J is TRBJ2-3 and V is TRBV4-1; 11 bases agree with TRBD2. This CDR3 has 12 residues. J was trimmed by 11 bases and V by 6 bases; bases with no gene match: 4. CDR1 and CDR2 from the germline V gene are MGHRA and YSYEKL. CDR3 protein: CASRPLAGEQYF. The CDR3 coding sequence is TGCGCCAGCAGGCCACTAGCGGGGGAGCAGTATTTT.

The chain links TRBV15 to TRBJ1-1, with 7 bases matching TRBD1. There are 14 residues in the CDR3. The V gene end was trimmed by 5 bases and the J gene end by 1 base; junction bases not matched to a gene: 4. Per the germline V gene, CDR1 is LNHNV and CDR2 is YYDKDF (reference sequence). CDR3 sequence (DNA): TGTGCCACCAGCGAACAGGGGTGGAACACTGAAGCTTTCTTT. Protein product: CATSEQGWNTEAFF.

The chain couples TRBV7-9 to TRBJ2-2; possibly TRBD1 for D (6 bases). The CDR3 runs to 15 residues. V lost 6 bases, J lost 0 bases, and 11 bases lay in between. CDR1 and CDR2 from the germline V gene are SEHNR and FQNEAQ (reference sequence). The CDR3 here is CASRRTDTNTGELFF. In DNA, the CDR3 is TGTGCCAGCAGGCGGACAGATACGAACACCGGGGAGCTGTTTTTT.

This clone was detected many times. J is TRBJ1-2 and V is TRBV6-4; D perhaps matches TRBD1 (6 bases). Germline V gives CDR1 MRHNA, CDR2 SNTAGT. The germline V and J ends were trimmed by 6 bases and 5 bases, with 19 bases remaining between them. CDR3 length equals 15 residues. In DNA form, the CDR3 reads TGTGCCAGCAGCCCCCACAAAGGGGGAGAGTATGGCTACACCTTC. Protein sequence: CASSPHKGGEYGYTF.

V usage is TRBV5-6 and J usage is TRBJ1-1; no clear D. The germline gives CDR1 SGHDT, CDR2 YYEEEE. The CDR3 is 13 amino acids. Trimming took off 1 base at V and 5 bases at J, with 9 bases between the two ends. The CDR3 reads CASSLNRRTEAFF. DNA for the CDR3: TGTGCCAGCAGCTTGAATCGGAGGACTGAAGCTTTCTTT.

The chain recombines TRBV5-8 with TRBJ2-2; 9 nucleotides agree with TRBD1. Per the germline V gene, CDR1 is SGHTS and CDR2 is YDEGEE. The CDR3 extends over 15 amino acids. J lost 5 bases, V lost 7 bases, and 9 bases had no gene match. Here the CDR3 reads CASRHRGRNTGELFF. The CDR3 nucleotides read TGTGCCAGCCGACACAGGGGGCGCAATACCGGGGAGCTGTTTTTT.

This sequence joins TRBV2 and TRBJ2-3; D not resolved. CDR1 and CDR2 from the germline V gene are SNHLY and FYNNEI. The CDR3 is 12 residues long. Trimming cost V 1 base and J 5 bases, with 4 bases left between them. CDR3 coding DNA: TGTGCCAGCAGTGAAGTGCGAGATACGCAGTATTTT. It codes for CASSEVRDTQYF.